These 31 T cell receptor beta chains were sequenced from one sample in a study of blood T cell repertoires in COVID-19. The protocol was immunoSEQ multiplex PCR, while the TCRdb copy is restricted to in-frame clones and leaves out a portion. Of some 300,000 clones listed, about 85% are singletons. The material sequenced was peripheral blood. The receptors here all came from a woman aged 45 to 65 with active or convalescent COVID-19.

The rearrangement joins TRBV18 to TRBJ1-1, with 8 nucleotides matching TRBD1. V lost 4 bases to trimming and J lost 7 bases; unmatched junction nucleotides: 11. The CDR3 totals 15 residues. The germline CDR1 and CDR2 sequences are KGHSH and LQKENI. The CDR3 protein is CASSQAPTGAYEAFF. The CDR3 DNA sequence: TGTGCCAGCTCACAAGCCCCGACAGGGGCCTATGAAGCTTTCTTT.

The chain recombines TRBV11-2 with TRBJ2-7; D is possibly TRBD1 (5 bases). Trimming pared 3 bases from V and 2 bases from J, leaving 11 bases between. Germline V CDR1 and CDR2: SGHAT, FQNNGV. The CDR3 runs 14 residues. The CDR3 DNA reads TGTGCCAGCAGCTTCCAAGGGGTTCCCTACGAGCAGTACTTC. Its translation: CASSFQGVPYEQYF.

This clone was found a few times. The chain combines TRBV7-9 with TRBJ1-2; D unresolved. The germline V gene encodes CDR1 SEHNR and CDR2 FQNEAQ (reference sequence). The CDR3 sequence is 12 residues long. V was trimmed by 6 bases and J by 4 bases, leaving 9 bases between them. The CDR3: CASRRESYGYTF. CDR3 DNA sequence: TGTGCCAGCAGGAGGGAATCCTATGGCTACACCTTC.

J is TRBJ2-1 and V is TRBV3-1 (or the pseudogene TRBV3-2); D not certain. This CDR3 contains 15 residues. The V gene's germline CDR1 is LGHDT and CDR2 YNNKEL (reference sequence). The ends were cut back, 4 bases at V and 0 bases at J, with 10 bases in the middle. The CDR3 DNA follows: TGTGCCAGCAGCCCGACGACGGGCTCCTACAATGAGCAGTTCTTC. Amino acids: CASSPTTGSYNEQFF.

This clone showed up just a few times. V is TRBV27 and J is TRBJ1-5; no definite D call. V was shortened by 7 bases and J by 2 bases, with 15 bases between the two germline ends. This CDR3 is 15 amino acids long. CDR1 MNHEY and CDR2 SMNVEV come from the germline V gene (reference sequence). In DNA, the CDR3 is TGTGCCAGCACATCTCTCCCCCCGGGCAATCAGCCCCAGCATTTT. It is translated as CASTSLPPGNQPQHF.

This rearrangement joins TRBV7-2 to TRBJ1-2; a weak D match, TRBD1 (6 bases). Germline V gene lookup returns CDR1 SGHTA and CDR2 FQGNSA. V was pared by 5 bases and J by 5 bases, with 15 bases between. This CDR3 is 14 amino acids long. As DNA, the CDR3 is TGTGCCAGCAGCGAATTAACAGGGAATTATGGCTACACCTTC. The encoded protein is CASSELTGNYGYTF.

The CDR3 protein is CASSPRTPIGNQPQHF. The CDR3 DNA sequence: TGTGCCAGCAGCCCCAGGACTCCCATCGGCAATCAGCCCCAGCATTTT. V usage is TRBV13 and J usage is TRBJ1-5; no reliable D call. Per the germline V gene, CDR1 is PRHDT and CDR2 is FYEKMQ (reference sequence). The CDR3 is 16 residues long. The V gene lost 5 bases and the J gene lost 2 bases, with 16 bases spanning the gap.

V is TRBV18 and J is TRBJ1-2; D uncertain. CDR1 is KGHSH and CDR2 is LQKENI in the germline V gene. This CDR3 has 15 residues. Trimming removed 3 bases from V and 5 bases from J, with 16 bases in between. The CDR3 region has the DNA TGTGCCAGCTCACCCGGCGTGGCAGGAGGATATGGCTACACCTTC. Residues: CASSPGVAGGYGYTF.

The gene calls are TRBV18 and TRBJ1-2, with TRBD1 matching over 7 bases. V was clipped by 3 bases and J by 0 bases; unmatched bases: 10. Germline-derived CDR1 and CDR2 are KGHSH and LQKENI. The CDR3 runs to 17 residues. CDR3 DNA: TGTGCCAGCTCACCGACGAATTGGCAGGGGGCTAACTATGGCTACACCTTC. Translated: CASSPTNWQGANYGYTF.

The chain uses TRBV6-6 and TRBJ2-1, with TRBD2 matching over 7 bases. CDR1 MNHNY and CDR2 SVGAGI come from the germline V gene (reference sequence). The CDR3 runs 16 residues. The J segment lost 8 bases and the V segment lost 5 bases, leaving 15 bases of the junction unmatched. CDR3 protein: CASSGWGGQGSYEQFF. The CDR3 nucleotides read TGTGCCAGCAGTGGCTGGGGAGGGCAAGGATCTTATGAGCAGTTCTTC.

This clone was seen only once. The gene calls are TRBV19 and TRBJ1-5; D is possibly TRBD1 (5 bases). V shed 6 bases and J shed 3 bases, with 9 bases lying between them. CDR1 and CDR2 from the germline V gene are LNHDA and SQIVND (reference sequence). The CDR3 is 13 residues long. CDR3 sequence reads: CASSKGVNQPQHF. DNA for the CDR3: TGTGCCAGTAGCAAAGGGGTCAATCAGCCCCAGCATTTT.

This clone was observed a few times. The V gene is TRBV27, the J gene TRBJ2-3; TRBD2 agrees at 8 bases. There are 16 residues in the CDR3. V shed 2 bases and J 2 bases; nucleotides not matched to a gene: 6. Per germline, CDR1 MNHEY and CDR2 SMNVEV (reference sequence). The CDR3 nucleotides read TGTGCCAGCAGTTTAGGCCCTAGCGGGTCCACAGATACGCAGTATTTT. The encoded protein is CASSLGPSGSTDTQYF.

This clone has just a few counts. In DNA, the CDR3 is TGTGCCAGTAGTATATTGGACAGCACTGAAGCTTTCTTT. Residues: CASSILDSTEAFF. This chain links TRBV19 with TRBJ1-1; a weak D match, TRBD1 (6 bases). Germline lookup yields CDR1 LNHDA and CDR2 SQIVND (reference sequence). V was pared by 2 bases and J by 4 bases, with 8 bases between. CDR3 length equals 13 residues.

The genes are TRBV2 and TRBJ2-7, with 7 bases aligning to TRBD1. The CDR3 extends over 14 amino acids. CDR1 and CDR2 from the germline V gene are SNHLY and FYNNEI. J was trimmed by 4 bases and V by 6 bases; bases with no gene match: 9. For the CDR3, the DNA is TGTGCCAGCAGGTTGGGACAGATGGGTTACGAGCAGTACTTC. This codes for CASRLGQMGYEQYF.

The DNA of the CDR3 is TGTGCCAGCAGCCCATTCGGACTCGGAACGCACGAGCAGTACTTC. Residues: CASSPFGLGTHEQYF. V is TRBV25-1 and J is TRBJ2-7; the D gene is possibly TRBD2 (5 bases). Trimming took off 6 bases at V and 5 bases at J, with 20 bases between the two ends. The CDR3 spans 15 residues. The germline CDR1 and CDR2 sequences are MGHDK and SYGVNS.

This rearrangement joins TRBV19 to TRBJ2-1; 9 nucleotides line up with TRBD2. There are 14 residues in the CDR3. Germline values: CDR1 LNHDA, CDR2 SQIVND (reference sequence). The trim removed 8 bases at V and 9 bases at J, leaving 11 bases unmatched. The CDR3 nucleotides read TGTGCCAGTCGGGGGGGCGGGAGGGGGGGTGAGCAGTTCTTC. It specifies CASRGGGRGGEQFF. Full variable domain (outside the CDR3, taken from reference TRBV19 and TRBJ2-1): DGGITQSPKYLFRKEGQNVTLSCEQNLNHDAMYWYRQDPGQGLRLIYYSQIVNDFQKGDIAEGYSVSREKKESFPLTVTSAQKNPTAFYLCASRGGGRGGEQFFGPGTRLTVL.

The rearrangement links TRBV28 to TRBJ1-1; TRBD1 is a possible D gene (5 bases). V lost 2 bases, J lost 0 bases, and 7 bases lay in between. Germline V gives CDR1 MDHEN, CDR2 SYDVKM. The CDR3 runs to 14 residues. CDR3 in amino acids: CASSLRQMNTEAFF. DNA of the CDR3: TGTGCCAGCAGTTTAAGACAGATGAACACTGAAGCTTTCTTT.

The genes are TRBV6-5 and TRBJ2-1, with a weak D call TRBD2 (5 bases). The V and J ends lost 9 bases and 13 bases respectively, with 16 bases between them. CDR3 length: 11 amino acids. Looked up from germline, CDR1 is MNHEY and CDR2 is SVGAGI. The CDR3 nucleotides are TGTGCCAGTACGCTAGCACTTGGTCAGTTCTTC. It codes for CASTLALGQFF.

The chain is built from TRBV10-3 and TRBJ2-1, with D uncertain. V dropped 8 bases and J dropped 8 bases, with 13 bases sitting between them. This CDR3 has 12 amino acids. Germline values: CDR1 ENHRY, CDR2 SYGVKD. The CDR3 loop is CAIGGYQDEQFF. CDR3 coding DNA: TGTGCCATCGGCGGATATCAAGATGAGCAGTTCTTC.

In DNA form, the CDR3 reads TGCAGTGCCTCTTCTAATGAGCAGTTCTTC. This sequence encodes CSASSNEQFF. This chain connects TRBV20-1 to TRBJ2-1; D is unclear. Germline V gene lookup returns CDR1 DFQATT and CDR2 SNEGSKA (reference sequence). The length of the CDR3 is 10 residues. Trimming shortened V by 6 bases and J by 7 bases, and 7 bases separated the two germline ends.

This chain joins TRBV2 and TRBJ1-1, with 8 bases matching TRBD1. The ends lost 2 bases at V and 4 bases at J; junction bases unmatched: 0. The CDR3 consists of 13 residues. Germline-derived CDR1 and CDR2 are SNHLY and FYNNEI. This CDR3 is CASSEQGATEAFF. The CDR3 region has the DNA TGTGCCAGCAGTGAACAGGGGGCCACTGAAGCTTTCTTT. The full variable domain, in which reference TRBV2 and TRBJ1-1 provide the parts outside the CDR3, is EPEVTQTPSHQVTQMGQEVILRCVPISNHLYFYWYRQILGQKVEFLVSFYNNEISEKSEIFDDQFSVERPDGSNFTLKIRSTKLEDSAMYFCASSEQGATEAFFGQGTRLTVV.

The rearrangement joins TRBV13 to TRBJ2-3; the match to TRBD2 covers 11 bases. V was clipped by 5 bases and J by 3 bases; unmatched bases: 13. This CDR3 is built from 18 residues. CDR1 and CDR2 from the germline V gene are PRHDT and FYEKMQ (reference sequence). The CDR3 region is CASSLTSGTSGGTDTQYF. The CDR3 DNA follows: TGTGCCAGCAGCCTAACCTCCGGGACTAGCGGTGGGACAGATACGCAGTATTTT. Based on the CDR3 plus reference TRBV13 and TRBJ2-3, the full variable domain is AAGVIQSPRHLIKEKRETATLKCYPIPRHDTVYWYQQGPGQDPQFLISFYEKMQSDKGSIPDRFSAQQFSDYHSELNMSSLELGDSALYFCASSLTSGTSGGTDTQYFGPGTRLTVL.

This chain connects TRBV4-2 to TRBJ2-2; 8 bases line up with TRBD1. CDR1 and CDR2 (germline): LGHNA, YNFKEQ. The J segment lost 5 bases and the V segment lost 0 bases, leaving 5 bases of the junction unmatched. There are 16 residues in the CDR3. The CDR3 protein is CASSQEGTGGTGELFF. CDR3 sequence (DNA): TGTGCCAGCAGCCAAGAGGGTACAGGGGGGACCGGGGAGCTGTTTTTT.

The chain carries TRBV4-1 and TRBJ2-1, with a tentative D call TRBD2 (6 bases). V lost 2 bases to trimming and J lost 12 bases, with 23 bases between them. This CDR3 region has 16 residues. The germline gives CDR1 MGHRA, CDR2 YSYEKL. The chain's CDR3 is CASSQIPAGVARGQFF. Here the CDR3 DNA reads TGCGCCAGCAGCCAAATCCCAGCGGGTGTGGCCCGGGGGCAGTTCTTC.

The rearrangement links TRBV19 to TRBJ1-5; no clear D gene. V lost 6 bases to trimming and J lost 6 bases, with 27 bases between them. The CDR3 is 18 residues long. Germline CDR1 is LNHDA and CDR2 is SQIVND (reference sequence). The CDR3 protein is CASRRTASSGSLGQPQHF. The CDR3 DNA reads as TGTGCCAGTAGAAGGACCGCCTCTAGCGGCTCTCTGGGTCAGCCCCAGCATTTT.

The chain is built from TRBV7-2 and TRBJ2-1, with TRBD2 matching over 8 bases. This CDR3 region has 18 residues. Trimming removed 1 base from V and 3 bases from J; junction bases left unmatched: 11. The germline V gene has CDR1 SGHTA and CDR2 FQGNSA. CDR3: CASSLGGLAGGLYNEQFF. The CDR3 nucleotides read TGTGCCAGCAGCTTAGGGGGACTGGCGGGAGGTCTCTACAATGAGCAGTTCTTC.

The chain couples TRBV7-8 to TRBJ1-1, with D possibly matching TRBD1 (6 bases). The CDR3 totals 17 residues. V was cut by 5 bases and J by 5 bases, with 24 bases left in between. Germline values: CDR1 SGHVS, CDR2 FQNEAQ. CDR3 DNA sequence: TGTGCCAGCAGCCCAAATAGAAGGGGCAGGGGAAGGACTGAAGCTTTCTTT. Its translation is CASSPNRRGRGRTEAFF.

This clone showed up just once. The chain carries TRBV2 and TRBJ1-4; the D gene is possibly TRBD1 (6 bases). V was pared by 3 bases and J by 6 bases, with 17 bases between. Per germline, CDR1 SNHLY and CDR2 FYNNEI. The CDR3 consists of 16 residues. The DNA of the CDR3 is TGTGCCAGCAGTGAGCTATTAGGGGGGGCCGATGAAAAACTGTTTTTT. Its translation is CASSELLGGADEKLFF.

The V and J genes are TRBV7-6 and TRBJ2-5; D gene uncertain. The CDR3 runs 15 residues. The V end was cut by 6 bases, the J end by 5 bases, with 19 bases between. Germline loops: CDR1 SGHVS, CDR2 FNYEAQ. The CDR3 DNA reads as TGTGCCAGCAGTCAAGATAGGAGTTTCGGGGAGACCCAGTACTTC. Translation: CASSQDRSFGETQYF.

V gene TRBV19 combines with J gene TRBJ2-1; 8 positions match TRBD2. This CDR3 contains 13 residues. The germline gives CDR1 LNHDA, CDR2 SQIVND (reference sequence). The junction had 5 bases not matched to a gene; V was cut back by 5 bases and J by 8 bases. The CDR3 DNA follows: TGTGCCAGTAGTCTCCGGCGGGAGGATGAGCAGTTCTTC. It codes for CASSLRREDEQFF.

The rearrangement links TRBV5-5 to TRBJ2-7, with 7 bases identical to TRBD1. The CDR3 sequence is 14 residues long. J gave up 3 bases and V 0 bases, and 3 bases lay outside the gene matches. CDR1 and CDR2 from the germline V gene are SGHKS and YYEKEE (reference sequence). CDR3 DNA: TGTGCCAGCAGCTTGGCTGGGACAGTCTACGAGCAGTACTTC. Encoded protein: CASSLAGTVYEQYF.